Sequencing of this T cell receptor (beta chain) was carried out in a study of blood T cell repertoires in COVID-19. About the research overall: Acute and convalescent COVID-19 samples came from the United States, Italy and Spain. T cells, B-cell-depleted T cells, or PBMCs provided the cDNA or gDNA that served as material.

Authors' data handling: From reference gene primer amplification, estimates of nucleated cell counts were derived. The repertoire was sequenced with immunoSEQ multiplex PCR; TCRdb's copy has only in-frame clones and lacks some. Clonal size and the V and J genes are those of that table, whereas D and trimming came from the DNA. The sample yields 280,000 or so clones, 70% to 90% seen once. Sequencing was carried out using peripheral blood. The receptor's source is a woman younger than 45 who had recovered from COVID-19.

CDR3 region: CASSQDGGAGYEQYF. As DNA, the CDR3 is TGCGCCAGCAGCCAAGACGGCGGGGCAGGCTACGAGCAGTACTTC. V usage is TRBV4-3 and J usage is TRBJ2-7; D is perhaps TRBD2 (6 bases). From germline, CDR1 is LGHNA and CDR2 YSLEER. Trimming took off 0 bases at V and 3 bases at J, with 12 bases between the two ends. The CDR3 is 15 residues long.